This entry describes one T cell receptor beta chain. Its matching antigen is unknown. The data were obtained in a study of type 1 regulatory T cells. Turning to the study itself: This in vitro CD4 product, T-allo10, is enriched for Tr1 cells and alloantigen-specific.

TCRdb used MiXCR to reprocess the reads, holding one entry per CDR3 protein. The sample carries about 74,000 distinct CDR3 sequences, around 63% recorded once. The graft donor-derived T-allo10 cells reportedly recognize host alloantigens, are anergic, and suppress alloantigen-specifically. This CDR3 has 15 amino acids. From germline, CDR1 is SSHAT and CDR2 FNYEAQ (reference sequence). Germline trimming cut 5 bases from V and 2 bases from J; bases unmatched to any gene: 7. Sequencing was done on a sample of cultured T cells, either the whole culture or a sorted T cell fraction (not recorded which). The subset was: Tr1-enriched cell product generated in vitro against host alloantigens. The V gene is TRBV7-7, the J gene TRBJ2-5; 8 nucleotides match TRBD2. The source is a human donor in good health. CDR3: CASSVSGGQQETQYF. The DNA for the CDR3 is TGTGCCAGCAGCGTATCGGGGGGGCAACAAGAGACCCAGTACTTC.